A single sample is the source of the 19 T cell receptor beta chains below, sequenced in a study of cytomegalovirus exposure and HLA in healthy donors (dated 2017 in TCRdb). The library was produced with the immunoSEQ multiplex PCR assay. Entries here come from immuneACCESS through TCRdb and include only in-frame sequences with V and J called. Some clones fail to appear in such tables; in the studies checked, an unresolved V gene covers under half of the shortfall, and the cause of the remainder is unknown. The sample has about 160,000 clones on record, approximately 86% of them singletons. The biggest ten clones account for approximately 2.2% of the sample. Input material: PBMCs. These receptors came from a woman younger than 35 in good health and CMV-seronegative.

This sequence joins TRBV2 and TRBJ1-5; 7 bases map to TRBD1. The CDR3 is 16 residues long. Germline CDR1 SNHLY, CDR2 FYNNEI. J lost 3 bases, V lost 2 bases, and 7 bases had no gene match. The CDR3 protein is CASSEFSGTDNQPQHF. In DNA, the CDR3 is TGTGCCAGCAGTGAATTTTCTGGGACAGACAATCAGCCCCAGCATTTT.

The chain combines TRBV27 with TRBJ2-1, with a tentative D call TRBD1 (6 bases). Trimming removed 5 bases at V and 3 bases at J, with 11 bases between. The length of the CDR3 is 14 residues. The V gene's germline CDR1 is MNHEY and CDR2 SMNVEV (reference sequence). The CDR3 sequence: CASSLTRGYNEQFF. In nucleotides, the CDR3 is TGTGCCAGCAGTCTAACCAGGGGCTACAATGAGCAGTTCTTC.

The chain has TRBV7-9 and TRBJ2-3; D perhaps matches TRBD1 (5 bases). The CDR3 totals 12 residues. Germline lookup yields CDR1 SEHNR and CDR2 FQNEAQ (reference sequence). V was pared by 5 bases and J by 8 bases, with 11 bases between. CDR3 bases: TGTGCCAGCAGCCCTAGGGGCGGTACGCAGTATTTT. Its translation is CASSPRGGTQYF.

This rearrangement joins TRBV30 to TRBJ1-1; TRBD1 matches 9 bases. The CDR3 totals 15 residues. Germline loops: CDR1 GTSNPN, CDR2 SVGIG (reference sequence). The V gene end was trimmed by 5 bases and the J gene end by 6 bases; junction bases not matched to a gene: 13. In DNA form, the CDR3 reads TGTGCCTGGGGGTACAGGGGGCGGGCTACCGCTGAAGCTTTCTTT. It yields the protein CAWGYRGRATAEAFF. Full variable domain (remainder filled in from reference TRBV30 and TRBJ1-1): SQTIHQWPATLVQPVGSPLSLECTVEGTSNPNLYWYRQAAGRGLQLLFYSVGIGQISSEVPQNLSASRPQDRQFILSSKKLLLSDSGFYLCAWGYRGRATAEAFFGQGTRLTVV.

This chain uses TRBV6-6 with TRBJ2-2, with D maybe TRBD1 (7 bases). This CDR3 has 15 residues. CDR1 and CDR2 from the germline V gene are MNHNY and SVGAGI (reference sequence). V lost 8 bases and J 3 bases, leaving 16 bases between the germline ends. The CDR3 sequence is CASVVGRGDTGELFF. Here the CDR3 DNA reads TGTGCCAGCGTTGTTGGCAGGGGGGACACCGGGGAGCTGTTTTTT.

The CDR3 nucleotides are TGTGCCAGCAGCTTGATTCGCTCCTACGAGCAGTACTTC. This encodes CASSLIRSYEQYF. The chain couples TRBV5-6 to TRBJ2-7; D unclear. The V gene's germline CDR1 is SGHDT and CDR2 YYEEEE. This CDR3 is built from 13 residues. V was trimmed by 1 base and J by 0 bases, leaving 5 bases between them.

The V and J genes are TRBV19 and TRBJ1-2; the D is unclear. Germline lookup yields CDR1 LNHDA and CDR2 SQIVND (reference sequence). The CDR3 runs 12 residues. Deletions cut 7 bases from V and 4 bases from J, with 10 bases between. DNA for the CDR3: TGTGCCAGTACCGAGGGCCCCTATGGCTACACCTTC. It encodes CASTEGPYGYTF.

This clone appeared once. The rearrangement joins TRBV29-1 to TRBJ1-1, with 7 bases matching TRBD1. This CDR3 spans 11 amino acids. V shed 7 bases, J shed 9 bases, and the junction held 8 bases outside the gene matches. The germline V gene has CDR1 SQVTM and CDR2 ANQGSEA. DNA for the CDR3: TGCAGCGCACTAGAGACAGGGAAAGCTTTCTTT. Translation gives CSALETGKAFF.

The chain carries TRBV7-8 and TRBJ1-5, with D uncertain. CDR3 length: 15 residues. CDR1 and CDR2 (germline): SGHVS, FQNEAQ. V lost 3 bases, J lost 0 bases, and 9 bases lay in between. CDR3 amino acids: CASSFSQNSNQPQHF. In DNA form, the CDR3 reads TGTGCCAGCAGCTTTTCACAGAATAGCAATCAGCCCCAGCATTTT.

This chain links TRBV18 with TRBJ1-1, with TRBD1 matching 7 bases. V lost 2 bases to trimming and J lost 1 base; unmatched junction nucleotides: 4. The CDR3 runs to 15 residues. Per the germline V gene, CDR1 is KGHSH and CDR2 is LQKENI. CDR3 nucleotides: TGTGCCAGCTCACCAATCGGGACAGCGAACACTGAAGCTTTCTTT. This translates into CASSPIGTANTEAFF. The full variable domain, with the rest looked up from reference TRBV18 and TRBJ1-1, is NAGVMQNPRHLVRRRGQEARLRCSPMKGHSHVYWYRQLPEEGLKFMVYLQKENIIDESGMPKERFSAEFPKEGPSILRIQQVVRGDSAAYFCASSPIGTANTEAFFGQGTRLTVV.

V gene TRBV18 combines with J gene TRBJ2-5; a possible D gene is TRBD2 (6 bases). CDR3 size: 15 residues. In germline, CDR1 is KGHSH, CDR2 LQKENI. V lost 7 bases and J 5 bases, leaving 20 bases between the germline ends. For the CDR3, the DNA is TGTGCCAGCTTAACCGGGACTGCCTCGGGGGAGACCCAGTACTTC. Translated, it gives CASLTGTASGETQYF. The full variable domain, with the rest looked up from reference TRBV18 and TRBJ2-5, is NAGVMQNPRHLVRRRGQEARLRCSPMKGHSHVYWYRQLPEEGLKFMVYLQKENIIDESGMPKERFSAEFPKEGPSILRIQQVVRGDSAAYFCASLTGTASGETQYFGPGTRLLVL.

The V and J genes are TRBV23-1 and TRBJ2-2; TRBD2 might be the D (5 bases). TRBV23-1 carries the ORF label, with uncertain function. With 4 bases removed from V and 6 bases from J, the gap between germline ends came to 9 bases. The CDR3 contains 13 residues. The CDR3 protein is CASSRGGPGELFF. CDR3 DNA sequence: TGCGCCAGCAGTCGAGGCGGGCCCGGGGAGCTGTTTTTT.

CDR3 residues: CASSLAWGRQETQYF. CDR3 DNA: TGTGCCAGCAGCTTAGCGTGGGGGAGGCAAGAGACCCAGTACTTC. The chain couples TRBV7-9 to TRBJ2-5, with D maybe TRBD2 (6 bases). The CDR3 has 15 amino acids. Per the germline V gene, CDR1 is SEHNR and CDR2 is FQNEAQ (reference sequence). Trimming stripped 0 bases from V and 2 bases from J, with 10 bases between.

CDR3 sequence: CASSARGYDSPLHF. In DNA, the CDR3 is TGTGCCAGTAGTGCCCGCGGGTACGATTCACCCCTCCACTTT. The V call is TRBV19, the J call TRBJ1-6; D is undetermined. Trimming removed 5 bases from V and 8 bases from J, with 13 bases in between. The germline CDR1 and CDR2 sequences are LNHDA and SQIVND (reference sequence). The CDR3 sequence is 14 residues long.

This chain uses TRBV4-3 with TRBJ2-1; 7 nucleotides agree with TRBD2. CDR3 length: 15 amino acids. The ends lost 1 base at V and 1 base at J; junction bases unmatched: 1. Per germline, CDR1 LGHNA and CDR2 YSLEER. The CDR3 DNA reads TGCGCCAGCAGCCAAGCGCGGGAGTCCTACAATGAGCAGTTCTTC. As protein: CASSQARESYNEQFF.

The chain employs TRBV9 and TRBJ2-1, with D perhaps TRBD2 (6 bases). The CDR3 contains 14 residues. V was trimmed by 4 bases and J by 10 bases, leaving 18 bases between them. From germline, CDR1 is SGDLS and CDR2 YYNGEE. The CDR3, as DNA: TGTGCCAGCAGCTTTGGAGGGAAGCCCTTGGAGCAGTTCTTC. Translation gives CASSFGGKPLEQFF.

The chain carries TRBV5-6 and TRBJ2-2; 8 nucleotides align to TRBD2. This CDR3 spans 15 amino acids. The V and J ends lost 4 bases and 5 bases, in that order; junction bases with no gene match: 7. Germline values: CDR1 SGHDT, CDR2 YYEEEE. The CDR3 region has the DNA TGTGCCAGCAGCCCGGGCGGGGGGTATACCGGGGAGCTGTTTTTT. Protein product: CASSPGGGYTGELFF. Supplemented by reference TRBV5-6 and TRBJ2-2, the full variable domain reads DAGVTQSPTHLIKTRGQQVTLRCSPKSGHDTVSWYQQALGQGPQFIFQYYEEEERQRGNFPDRFSGHQFPNYSSELNVNALLLGDSALYLCASSPGGGYTGELFFGEGSRLTVL.

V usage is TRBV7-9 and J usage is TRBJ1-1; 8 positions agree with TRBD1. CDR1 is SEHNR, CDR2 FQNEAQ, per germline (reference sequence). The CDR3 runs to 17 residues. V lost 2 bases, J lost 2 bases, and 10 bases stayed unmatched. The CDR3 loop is CASSLSVRGLANTEAFF. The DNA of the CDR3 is TGTGCCAGCAGCTTAAGCGTCAGGGGGCTGGCAAACACTGAAGCTTTCTTT.

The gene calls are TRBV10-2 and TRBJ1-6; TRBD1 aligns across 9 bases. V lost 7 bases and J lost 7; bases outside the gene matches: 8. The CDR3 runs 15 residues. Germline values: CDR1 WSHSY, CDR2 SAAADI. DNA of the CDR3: TGCGCCAGCACCGCGACAGGGGGAGGGAATTCACCCCTCCACTTT. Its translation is CASTATGGGNSPLHF.